Presented here are 23 T cell receptor beta chains from one specimen sequenced in a study of T-cell reconstitution after alpha-beta-depleted transplantation in children. During its preparation, the TCRbeta library received unique molecular identifiers. TCRdb re-derived calls from the PCR reads in MiXCR, one entry per CDR3 protein. The table has about 500,000 distinct CDR3 sequences, about 31% seen once; the top ten hold around 2.5%. Sample: PBMCs from the stem cell graft donor, taken from the stem cell graft. These receptors were taken from a human donor who donated a stem cell graft to a child with aplastic anemia.

This clonotype appeared a few times. The gene calls are TRBV7-2 and TRBJ2-3, with D possibly being TRBD1 (6 bases). This CDR3 region has 14 residues. Trimming removed 5 bases at V and 1 base at J, with 10 bases between. The germline V gene has CDR1 SGHTA and CDR2 FQGNSA. The CDR3 protein is CASSQNRGTDTQYF. CDR3 DNA sequence: TGTGCCAGCAGCCAGAACAGGGGCACAGATACGCAGTATTTT.

V and J are TRBV6-2 or TRBV6-3 and TRBJ2-7; 10 bases line up with TRBD1. V shed 4 bases and J 5 bases; nucleotides not matched to a gene: 8. The CDR3 length is 15 residues. Germline V gene data show CDR1 as MNHEY and CDR2 as SVGEGT. The CDR3 is CASSSGQGLLDEQYF. CDR3 DNA sequence: TGTGCCAGCAGTTCGGGACAGGGGCTTCTTGACGAGCAGTACTTC.

J is TRBJ2-5 and V is TRBV20-1; weak D call: TRBD1 (7 bases). The CDR3 runs 15 residues. Between the trimmed V and J ends, which lost 1 base and 2 bases, there was a span of 14 bases. Germline values: CDR1 DFQATT, CDR2 SNEGSKA (reference sequence). The CDR3 DNA reads TGCAGTGCTAGAGGGGAGGCAGGGGGACAAGAGACCCAGTACTTC. Its translation: CSARGEAGGQETQYF.

The V call is TRBV20-1, the J call TRBJ2-5; TRBD2 aligns across 9 bases. Germline CDR1 reads DFQATT; CDR2 reads SNEGSKA (reference sequence). This CDR3 spans 12 amino acids. The V and J ends lost 6 bases and 5 bases, in that order; junction bases with no gene match: 4. The CDR3 nucleotides read TGCAGTGCGAAAACTAGCGGGGAGACCCAGTACTTC. Translated: CSAKTSGETQYF.

This clonotype was observed a few times. V is TRBV7-2 and J is TRBJ2-4; TRBD1 might be the D (6 bases). This CDR3 comprises 16 residues. The germline V gene encodes CDR1 SGHTA and CDR2 FQGNSA. Trimming left V 2 bases short and J 0 bases short, with 11 bases between. The CDR3 sequence is CASSLWQGLAKNIQYF. The CDR3 nucleotides are TGTGCCAGCAGCTTATGGCAGGGGCTAGCCAAAAACATTCAGTACTTC.

This clonotype was detected a few times. This CDR3 reads CASSHTGGGTEAFF. The DNA of the CDR3 is TGTGCCAGCAGTCACACGGGAGGGGGGACTGAAGCTTTCTTT. V and J are TRBV12-3 or TRBV12-4 and TRBJ1-1, with a tentative D call TRBD1 (6 bases). The CDR3 sequence is 14 residues long. The V end was cut by 5 bases, the J end by 5 bases, with 15 bases between.

J is TRBJ2-3 and V is TRBV20-1, with 10 bases aligning to TRBD2. V lost 7 bases to trimming and J lost 4 bases; unmatched junction nucleotides: 8. The CDR3 covers 14 residues. The V gene's germline CDR1 is DFQATT and CDR2 SNEGSKA (reference sequence). The chain's CDR3 is CSVVKREGADTQYF. The CDR3 DNA reads as TGCAGTGTAGTTAAGCGGGAGGGGGCAGATACGCAGTATTTT.

The gene calls are TRBV7-2 and TRBJ2-3; TRBD1 matches at 7 bases. The length of the CDR3 is 16 residues. V gave up 5 bases and J gave up 1 base; unmatched junction bases: 9. Germline values: CDR1 SGHTA, CDR2 FQGNSA. CDR3 protein: CASSTRQGWGTDTQYF. CDR3 nucleotide sequence: TGTGCCAGCAGCACGAGACAGGGATGGGGCACAGATACGCAGTATTTT. The whole variable domain, filled in from reference TRBV7-2 and TRBJ2-3, reads GAGVSQSPSNKVTEKGKDVELRCDPISGHTALYWYRQSLGQGLEFLIYFQGNSAPDKSGLPSDRFSAERTGGSVSTLTIQRTQQEDSAVYLCASSTRQGWGTDTQYFGPGTRLTVL.

This chain connects TRBV29-1 to TRBJ1-2; D remains ambiguous. Between the trimmed V and J ends, which lost 4 bases and 4 bases, there was a span of 13 bases. CDR3 length equals 13 residues. Germline V gene data show CDR1 as SQVTM and CDR2 as ANQGSEA. The CDR3 DNA is TGCAGCGTTGTTCCCAGAGCCCTCTATGGCTACACCTTC. Protein sequence: CSVVPRALYGYTF.

V usage is TRBV7-9 and J usage is TRBJ1-2, with unresolved D. Germline V gene lookup returns CDR1 SEHNR and CDR2 FQNEAQ (reference sequence). V shed 8 bases and J shed 4 bases, with 14 bases lying between them. The CDR3 has 13 residues. CDR3 residues: CASGPRGTYGYTF. DNA for the CDR3: TGTGCCAGCGGACCACGGGGAACCTATGGCTACACCTTC.

The chain uses TRBV7-6 and TRBJ1-1; D call uncertain. Trimming took 1 base from V and 0 from J, leaving 9 bases between them. CDR1 and CDR2 from the germline V gene are SGHVS and FNYEAQ. The CDR3 sequence is 15 residues long. CDR3 sequence: CASSLVPGLNTEAFF. Here the CDR3 DNA reads TGTGCCAGCAGCTTAGTTCCGGGGTTGAACACTGAAGCTTTCTTT.

In its sample, this clonotype was seen a few times. The J gene is TRBJ2-7, the V gene TRBV15; 10 nucleotides line up with TRBD1. Germline V CDR1 and CDR2: LNHNV, YYDKDF (reference sequence). The CDR3 is made up of 14 amino acids. V shed 6 bases and J 2 bases; nucleotides not matched to a gene: 4. The CDR3 protein is CATRIDRGPYEQYF. As DNA, the CDR3 is TGTGCCACCAGGATAGACAGGGGGCCCTACGAGCAGTACTTC.

CDR3 nucleotides: TGTGCCAGCAGCCTAGGACTAGCGGGAGTATGGGAGACCCAGTACTTC. Translation gives CASSLGLAGVWETQYF. The rearrangement joins TRBV7-2 to TRBJ2-5; 13 nucleotides line up with TRBD2. The CDR3 length is 16 residues. Germline CDR1 and CDR2: SGHTA and FQGNSA. V lost 5 bases to trimming and J lost 5 bases; unmatched junction nucleotides: 8.

The chain combines TRBV5-6 with TRBJ2-5; D remains ambiguous. Trimming stripped 1 base from V and 1 base from J, with 14 bases between. Germline-derived CDR1 and CDR2 are SGHDT and YYEEEE. The length of the CDR3 is 16 residues. CDR3 sequence reads: CASSLPGLNSQETQYF. For the CDR3, the DNA is TGTGCCAGCAGCTTGCCAGGTCTAAACTCCCAAGAGACCCAGTACTTC.

The chain carries TRBV24-1 and TRBJ1-2, with D unresolved. The CDR3 consists of 12 residues. The ends were cut back, 3 bases at V and 4 bases at J, with 5 bases in the middle. Germline lookup yields CDR1 KGHDR and CDR2 SFDVKD. The CDR3 DNA reads as TGTGCCACCAGTGATACGGGCTATGGCTACACCTTC. Its protein product is CATSDTGYGYTF.

The genes are TRBV12-3 or TRBV12-4 and TRBJ2-7, with 8 bases identical to TRBD1. The V and J ends lost 5 bases and 3 bases, in that order; junction bases with no gene match: 6. The CDR3 runs to 14 residues. The chain's CDR3 is CASSPPDRDYEQYF. DNA of the CDR3: TGTGCCAGCAGTCCCCCGGACAGGGACTACGAGCAGTACTTC.

CDR3 sequence reads: CASSQDTLGEQFF. For the CDR3, the DNA is TGCGCCAGCAGCCAAGATACCCTCGGTGAGCAGTTCTTC. The V gene is TRBV4-3, the J gene TRBJ2-1, with unresolved D. The CDR3 covers 13 residues. Germline V CDR1 and CDR2: LGHNA, YSLEER. With 0 bases removed from V and 9 bases from J, the gap between germline ends came to 9 bases.

In DNA, the CDR3 is TGTGCCAGCAGTGAGAGGCACAGGGGGTCCCATGGCTACACCTTC. This translates into CASSERHRGSHGYTF. The rearrangement links TRBV6-1 to TRBJ1-2, with TRBD1 matching 8 bases. The trim removed 3 bases at V and 6 bases at J, leaving 9 bases unmatched. CDR3 size: 15 residues. Germline values: CDR1 MNHNS, CDR2 SASEGT.

This clonotype was detected only a few times. This sequence joins TRBV30 and TRBJ1-3; D call uncertain. This CDR3 spans 16 amino acids. V lost 0 bases, J lost 2 bases, and 14 bases lay in between. Germline V gene lookup returns CDR1 GTSNPN and CDR2 SVGIG (reference sequence). The CDR3 DNA is TGTGCCTGGAGTGTACAAAGTGACGGGGCTGGAAACACCATATATTTT. This codes for CAWSVQSDGAGNTIYF.

The rearrangement links TRBV4-3 to TRBJ2-2; TRBD2 matches at 10 bases. The germline V gene has CDR1 LGHNA and CDR2 YSLEER. This CDR3 region has 17 residues. The V gene end was trimmed by 3 bases and the J gene end by 5 bases; junction bases not matched to a gene: 9. This chain's CDR3 is CASSQLWTSGGTGELFF. The CDR3 DNA is TGCGCCAGCAGCCAGCTTTGGACTAGCGGAGGGACCGGGGAGCTGTTTTTT.

The chain has TRBV18 and TRBJ2-7, with D perhaps TRBD2 (6 bases). Trimming left V 5 bases short and J 5 bases short, with 13 bases between. CDR1 is KGHSH and CDR2 is LQKENI in the germline V gene. This CDR3 contains 13 residues. CDR3: CASSSYGGDEQYV. The CDR3 DNA follows: TGTGCCAGCTCATCCTACGGGGGAGACGAGCAGTACGTC.

CDR3 coding DNA: TGTGCCAGCACCATCCCTTCAGGGAGCTATGGCTACACCTTC. Amino acid sequence: CASTIPSGSYGYTF. The V call is TRBV12-3 or TRBV12-4, the J call TRBJ1-2; possibly TRBD1 for D (5 bases). Trimming removed 7 bases from V and 4 bases from J, with 16 bases in between. The length of the CDR3 is 14 residues.

The J gene is TRBJ1-1, the V gene TRBV20-1, with 7 positions matching TRBD1. Trimming removed 7 bases from V and 7 bases from J; junction bases left unmatched: 12. Germline V gene data show CDR1 as DFQATT and CDR2 as SNEGSKA (reference sequence). This CDR3 is built from 13 residues. The DNA for the CDR3 is TGCAGTGGTCTCCGGGACAGTCAAGGTGAAGCTTTCTTT. This codes for CSGLRDSQGEAFF.